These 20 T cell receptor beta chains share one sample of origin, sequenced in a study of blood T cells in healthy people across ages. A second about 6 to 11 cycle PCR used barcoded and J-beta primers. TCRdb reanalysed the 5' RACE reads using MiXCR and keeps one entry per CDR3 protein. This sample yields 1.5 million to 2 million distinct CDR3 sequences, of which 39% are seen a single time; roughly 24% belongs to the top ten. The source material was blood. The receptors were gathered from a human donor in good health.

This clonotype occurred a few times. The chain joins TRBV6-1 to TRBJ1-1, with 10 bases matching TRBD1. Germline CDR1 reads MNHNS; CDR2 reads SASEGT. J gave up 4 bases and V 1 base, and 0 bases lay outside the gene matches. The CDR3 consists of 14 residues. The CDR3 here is CASSEGTGGTEAFF. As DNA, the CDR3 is TGTGCCAGCAGTGAAGGGACAGGGGGCACTGAAGCTTTCTTT.

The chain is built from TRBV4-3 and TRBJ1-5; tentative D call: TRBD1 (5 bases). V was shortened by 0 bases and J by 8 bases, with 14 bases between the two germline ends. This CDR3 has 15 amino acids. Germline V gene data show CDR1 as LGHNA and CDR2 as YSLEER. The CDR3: CASSQEYKGFEPQHF. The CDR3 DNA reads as TGCGCCAGCAGCCAAGAATATAAGGGGTTTGAGCCCCAGCATTTT.

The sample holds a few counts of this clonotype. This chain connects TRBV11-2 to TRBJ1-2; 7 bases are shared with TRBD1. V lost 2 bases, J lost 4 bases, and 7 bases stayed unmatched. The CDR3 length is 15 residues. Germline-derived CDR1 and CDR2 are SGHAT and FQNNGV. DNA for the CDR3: TGTGCCAGCAGCTTATCCTCGACAGGGTTCTATGGCTACACCTTC. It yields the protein CASSLSSTGFYGYTF.

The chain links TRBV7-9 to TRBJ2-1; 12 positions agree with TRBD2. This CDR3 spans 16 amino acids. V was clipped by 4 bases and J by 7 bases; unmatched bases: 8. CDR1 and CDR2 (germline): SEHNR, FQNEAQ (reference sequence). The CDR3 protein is CASSSLAGGPLNEQFF. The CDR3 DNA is TGTGCCAGCAGCTCCCTAGCGGGGGGGCCCTTAAATGAGCAGTTCTTC.

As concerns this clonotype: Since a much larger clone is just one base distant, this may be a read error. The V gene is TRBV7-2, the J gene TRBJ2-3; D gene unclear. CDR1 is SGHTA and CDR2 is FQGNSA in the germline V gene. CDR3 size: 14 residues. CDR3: CAGSLLEGTDTQYF. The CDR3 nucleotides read TGTGCCGGCAGCTTGTTAGAGGGCACAGATACGCAGTATTTT.

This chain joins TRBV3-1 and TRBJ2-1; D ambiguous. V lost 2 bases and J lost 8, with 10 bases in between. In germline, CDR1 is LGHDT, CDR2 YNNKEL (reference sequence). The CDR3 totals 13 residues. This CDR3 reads CASSQSADHEQFF. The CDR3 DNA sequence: TGTGCCAGCAGCCAATCGGCAGACCATGAGCAGTTCTTC.

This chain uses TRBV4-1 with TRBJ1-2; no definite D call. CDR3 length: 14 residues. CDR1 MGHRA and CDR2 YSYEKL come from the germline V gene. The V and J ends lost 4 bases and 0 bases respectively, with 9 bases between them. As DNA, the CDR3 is TGCGCCAGCAGCCTCGGGATGACTAACTATGGCTACACCTTC. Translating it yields CASSLGMTNYGYTF.

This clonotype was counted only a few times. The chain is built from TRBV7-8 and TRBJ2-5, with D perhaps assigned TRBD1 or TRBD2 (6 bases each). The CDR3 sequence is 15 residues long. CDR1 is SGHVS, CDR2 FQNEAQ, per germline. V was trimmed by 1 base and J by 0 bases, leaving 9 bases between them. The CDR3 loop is CASSLEGGNQETQYF. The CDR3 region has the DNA TGTGCCAGCAGCTTAGAGGGGGGAAACCAAGAGACCCAGTACTTC.

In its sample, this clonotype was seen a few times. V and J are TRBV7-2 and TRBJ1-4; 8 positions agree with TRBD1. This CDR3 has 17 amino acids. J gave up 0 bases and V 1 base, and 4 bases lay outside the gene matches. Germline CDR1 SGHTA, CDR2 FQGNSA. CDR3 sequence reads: CASSLGTGSATNEKLFF. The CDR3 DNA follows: TGTGCCAGCAGCTTAGGGACAGGGTCTGCAACTAATGAAAAACTGTTTTTT.

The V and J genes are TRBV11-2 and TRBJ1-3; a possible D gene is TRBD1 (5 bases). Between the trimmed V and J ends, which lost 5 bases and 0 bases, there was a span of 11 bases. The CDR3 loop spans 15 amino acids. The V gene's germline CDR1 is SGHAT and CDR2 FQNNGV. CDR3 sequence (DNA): TGTGCCAGCAGCCGAGAACAGGTCTCTGGAAACACCATATATTTT. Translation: CASSREQVSGNTIYF.

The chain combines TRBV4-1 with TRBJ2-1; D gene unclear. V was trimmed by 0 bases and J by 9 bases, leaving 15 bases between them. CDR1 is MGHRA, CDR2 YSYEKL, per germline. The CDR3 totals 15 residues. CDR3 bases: TGCGCCAGCAGCCAAGAGGTAACGTCGGGTTTTGAGCAGTTCTTC. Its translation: CASSQEVTSGFEQFF.

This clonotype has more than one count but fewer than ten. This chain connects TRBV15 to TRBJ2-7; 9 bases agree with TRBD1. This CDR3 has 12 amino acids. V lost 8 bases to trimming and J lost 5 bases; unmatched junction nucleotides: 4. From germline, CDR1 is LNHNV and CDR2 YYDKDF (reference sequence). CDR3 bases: TGTGCCACCTCTGGACAGGGGAACGAGCAGTACTTC. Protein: CATSGQGNEQYF.

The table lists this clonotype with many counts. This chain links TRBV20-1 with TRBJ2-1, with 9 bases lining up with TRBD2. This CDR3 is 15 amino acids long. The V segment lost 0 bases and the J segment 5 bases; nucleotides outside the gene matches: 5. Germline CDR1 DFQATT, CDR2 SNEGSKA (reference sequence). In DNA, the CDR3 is TGCAGTGCTAGAGATCTTGAGCGGGGGGACAATGAGCAGTTCTTC. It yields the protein CSARDLERGDNEQFF.

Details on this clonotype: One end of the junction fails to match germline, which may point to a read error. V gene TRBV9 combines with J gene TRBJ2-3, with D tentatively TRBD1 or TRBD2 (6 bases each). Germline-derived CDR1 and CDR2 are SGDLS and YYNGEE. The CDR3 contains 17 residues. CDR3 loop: CASSGRISTGWGDTQYF. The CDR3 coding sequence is TGTGCCAGTAGCGGACGAATCAGCACAGGGTGGGGAGATACGCAGTATTTT.

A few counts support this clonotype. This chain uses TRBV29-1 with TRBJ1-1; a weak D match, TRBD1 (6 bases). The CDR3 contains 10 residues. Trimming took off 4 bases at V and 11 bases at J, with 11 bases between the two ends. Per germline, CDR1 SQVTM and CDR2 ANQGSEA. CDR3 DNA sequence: TGCAGCGTTGGGGGGCAGGGGGCTTTCTTT. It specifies CSVGGQGAFF.

CDR3 nucleotide sequence: TGTGCCAGCAGCCCCCTTGGACTAGCCGAAATAACCCAGTACTTC. The encoded protein is CASSPLGLAEITQYF. The chain recombines TRBV7-6 with TRBJ2-5; 8 bases fit TRBD2. CDR1 SGHVS and CDR2 FNYEAQ come from the germline V gene. The CDR3 has 15 residues. Losses at the gene ends were 5 bases for V and 8 bases for J; bases not matched to a gene: 13.

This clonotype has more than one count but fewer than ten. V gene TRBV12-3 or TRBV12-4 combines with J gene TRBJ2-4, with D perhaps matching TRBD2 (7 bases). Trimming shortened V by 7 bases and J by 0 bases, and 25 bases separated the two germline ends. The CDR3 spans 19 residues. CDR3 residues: CASTLGGAVSPLAKNIQYF. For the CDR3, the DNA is TGTGCCAGCACTTTGGGGGGGGCAGTCTCTCCTTTAGCCAAAAACATTCAGTACTTC.

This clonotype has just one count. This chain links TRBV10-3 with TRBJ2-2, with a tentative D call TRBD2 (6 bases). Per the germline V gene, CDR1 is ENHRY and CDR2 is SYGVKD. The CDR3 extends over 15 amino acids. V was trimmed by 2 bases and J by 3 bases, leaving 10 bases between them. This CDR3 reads CAISEREADTGELFF. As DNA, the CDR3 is TGTGCCATCAGTGAGAGGGAGGCGGACACCGGGGAGCTGTTTTTT.

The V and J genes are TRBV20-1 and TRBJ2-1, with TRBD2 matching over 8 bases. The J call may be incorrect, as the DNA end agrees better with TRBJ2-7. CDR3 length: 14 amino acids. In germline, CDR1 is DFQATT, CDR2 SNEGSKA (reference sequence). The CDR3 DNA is TGCAGTGCACAGCTGGGCGGGGGGTACAATGAGCAGTACTTC. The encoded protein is CSAQLGGGYNEQYF.

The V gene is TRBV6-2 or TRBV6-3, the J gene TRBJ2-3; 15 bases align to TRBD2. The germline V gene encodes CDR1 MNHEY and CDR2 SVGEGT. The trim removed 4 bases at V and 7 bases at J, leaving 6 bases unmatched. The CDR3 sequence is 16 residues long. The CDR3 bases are TGTGCCAGCAGTTCCGGACTAGCGGGGGGGACCTATACGCAGTATTTT. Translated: CASSSGLAGGTYTQYF.